The clone carrying this TCR beta chain showed up just a few times. At one of its ends the junction is not consistent with the germline gene, which may arise from a read error. The sample belongs to a study of cytomegalovirus exposure and HLA in healthy donors. This CDR3 region has 15 residues. The germline CDR1 and CDR2 sequences are SEHNR and FQNEAQ (reference sequence). The PCR had 60 Vbeta and 13 Jbeta primers. Some clones are missing from TCRdb's copy, which holds only in-frame ones; the method was immunoSEQ multiplex PCR. The data contain approximately 210,000 clones, 60% to 80% of them singletons.

The sample consisted of PBMCs. J is TRBJ2-7 and V is TRBV7-9; 8 nucleotides agree with TRBD2. The receptor was isolated from a male donor in good health and CMV-seronegative. The CDR3 reads CSSSLVERGLNEQYF. As DNA, the CDR3 is TGTTCCAGCAGCTTAGTCGAGCGGGGGTTGAACGAGCAGTACTTC. Using reference TRBV7-9 and TRBJ2-7 for the parts outside the CDR3, the full variable domain is DTGVSQNPRHKITKRGQNVTFRCDPISEHNRLYWYRQTLGQGPEFLTYFQNEAQLEKSRLLSDRFSAERPKGSFSTLEIQRTEQGDSAMYLCSSSLVERGLNEQYFGPGTRLTVT.